This T cell receptor beta chain was observed in a study of neurological immune-mediated disorders. Study results and limitations: Multiple sclerosis patients had less TCR clonal expansion than even healthy controls, unlike HTLV-1-associated myelopathy.

This clonotype was recorded many times. Its specificity is not known. Indicated time point: longitudinal time-point 3. The study built unsorted libraries from 2 million PBMCs kept at -80 C. This CDR3 has 16 amino acids. Germline trimming cut 4 bases from V and 7 bases from J; bases unmatched to any gene: 12. From germline, CDR1 is MGHRA and CDR2 YSYEKL. cDNA was made by 5'RACE with 10-nucleotide random UMIs. TCRdb re-derived calls from the 5' RACE reads in MiXCR, one entry per CDR3 protein. In the table there are about 45,000 distinct CDR3 sequences, roughly 14% of which are singletons. This sequence joins TRBV4-1 and TRBJ1-2; TRBD1 matches at 10 bases. Sequenced sample: PBMCs. This sequence originates from a young man in good health. The DNA of the CDR3 is TGCGCCAGCAGCCTTACCACCGGGACAGGGGACTCTGGCTACACCTTC. This gives the protein CASSLTTGTGDSGYTF.